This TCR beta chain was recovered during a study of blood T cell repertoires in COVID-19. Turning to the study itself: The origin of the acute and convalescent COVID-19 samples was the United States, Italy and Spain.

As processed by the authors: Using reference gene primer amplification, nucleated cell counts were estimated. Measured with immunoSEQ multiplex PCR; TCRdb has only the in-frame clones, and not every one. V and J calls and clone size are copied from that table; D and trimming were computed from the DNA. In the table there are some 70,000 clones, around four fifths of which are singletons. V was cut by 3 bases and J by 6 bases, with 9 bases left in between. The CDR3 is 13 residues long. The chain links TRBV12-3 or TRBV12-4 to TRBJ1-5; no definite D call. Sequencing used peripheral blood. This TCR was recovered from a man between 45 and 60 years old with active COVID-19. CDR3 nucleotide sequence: TGTGCCAGCAGTTTTAGCAGTGGTCAGCCCCAGCATTTT. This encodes CASSFSSGQPQHF.